These T cell receptor beta chains were read from a single sample in a study of CD8+ T cells in alopecia areata. Generated by immunoSEQ multiplex PCR, the TCRdb table keeps only in-frame clones and is missing some. The table has approximately 31,000 clones, more than 60% seen once. Sample: NKG2D-low CD8+ T cells sorted from blood. These receptors originate from a human donor with alopecia areata. CDR3s leave out the opening cysteine and the closing phenylalanine or tryptophan. The D gene is left open where the match is weak.

d_call	j_call	v_call	cdr3_aa
TRBD2	TRBJ2-3	TRBV4-2	ASRHRPGLAGTDTQY
TRBD1	TRBJ1-6	TRBV29-1	SDLQGAPYNSPLH
TRBD1	TRBJ1-2	TRBV6-4	DITGAVGYT
NA	TRBJ1-2	TRBV7-9	ASSQQTTRRENYGYT
TRBD1	TRBJ2-7	TRBV29-1	SVLPENRGREQY
NA	TRBJ2-6	TRBV30	AWGGQSGANVLT
TRBD2	TRBJ2-7	TRBV27	ASSERGLAVYEQY
NA	TRBJ2-7	TRBV13	ASSLESHEQY
NA	TRBJ2-1	TRBV29-1	SVEERELGYEQF
NA	TRBJ2-1	TRBV29-1	SVRNNEQF
TRBD2	TRBJ2-1	TRBV5-1	ASSIWTSGNNEQF
NA	TRBJ2-7	TRBV4-1	ASSQDLAVVY
TRBD2	TRBJ2-1	TRBV18	ASPRTSGRTTSYNEQF
NA	TRBJ2-1	TRBV5-1	ASSPPTGVFNNEQF
NA	TRBJ2-5	TRBV5-4	ASSFEPGYLETQY
NA	TRBJ2-5	TRBV15	ATAGDQETQY
NA	TRBJ2-5	TRBV18	ASSPPNGAGETQY
NA	TRBJ1-3	TRBV7-2	ASSLDGQISGNTIY
NA	TRBJ2-2	TRBV7-3	ASSPPSQGQNTGELF
TRBD1	TRBJ2-5	TRBV30	AWRGGIQETQY
TRBD1	TRBJ2-5	TRBV7-9	ASSLGDRGQETQY
TRBD1	TRBJ2-7	TRBV7-9	AVIRTGVEQY
TRBD1	TRBJ2-6	TRBV5-1	ASSFEGTGTGVSLGANVLT
NA	TRBJ2-7	TRBV9	ASSVSSSVYEQY
NA	TRBJ1-1	TRBV2	ASSGGPRVEAF
TRBD2	TRBJ2-5	TRBV29-1	SVWTSEDGAQY
NA	TRBJ2-3	TRBV6-1	ASSERPGDGTDTQY
NA	TRBJ1-2	TRBV7-9	ASSLVGEAGGGYT
NA	TRBJ1-5	TRBV28	ASSRRVGNQPQH
NA	TRBJ2-5	TRBV19	SNHPVGQETQY
TRBD1	TRBJ2-5	TRBV28	ASRLGQGETQY
TRBD1	TRBJ2-7	TRBV28	ASSLGQLHYEQY
TRBD1	TRBJ2-7	TRBV2	ASSSQGAYEQY
TRBD1	TRBJ1-4	TRBV29-1	SVEGWTGDEKLF
TRBD2	TRBJ2-7	TRBV27	ASSPLAGPYEQY
TRBD1	TRBJ2-7	TRBV6-1	ASSDLPGQGAYEQY